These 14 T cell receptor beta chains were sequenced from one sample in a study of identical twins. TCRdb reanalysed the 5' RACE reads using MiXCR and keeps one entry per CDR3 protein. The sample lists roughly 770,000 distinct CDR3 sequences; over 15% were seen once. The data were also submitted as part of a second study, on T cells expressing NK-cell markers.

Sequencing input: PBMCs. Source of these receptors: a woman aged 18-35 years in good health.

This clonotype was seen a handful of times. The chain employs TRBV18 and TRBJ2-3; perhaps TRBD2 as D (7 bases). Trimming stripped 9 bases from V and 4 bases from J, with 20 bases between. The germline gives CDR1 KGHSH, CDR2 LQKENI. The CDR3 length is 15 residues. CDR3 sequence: CASSLKGGPSDTQYF. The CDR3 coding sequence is TGTGCCAGTTCCCTAAAGGGGGGGCCGTCAGATACGCAGTATTTT.

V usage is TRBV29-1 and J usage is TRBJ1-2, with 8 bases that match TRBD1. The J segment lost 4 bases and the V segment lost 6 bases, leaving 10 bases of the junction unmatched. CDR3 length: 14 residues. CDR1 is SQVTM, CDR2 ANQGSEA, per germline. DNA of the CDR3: TGCAGCGTCCGGAGAAAGGACAGGGTCTATGGCTACACCTTC. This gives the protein CSVRRKDRVYGYTF.

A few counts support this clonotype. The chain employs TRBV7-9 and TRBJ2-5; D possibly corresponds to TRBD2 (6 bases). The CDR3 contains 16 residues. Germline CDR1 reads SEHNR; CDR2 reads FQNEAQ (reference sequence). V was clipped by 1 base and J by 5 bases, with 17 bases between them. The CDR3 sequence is CASSLGSSGTPETQYF. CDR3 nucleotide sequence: TGTGCCAGCAGCTTAGGGTCTTCGGGGACTCCGGAGACCCAGTACTTC.

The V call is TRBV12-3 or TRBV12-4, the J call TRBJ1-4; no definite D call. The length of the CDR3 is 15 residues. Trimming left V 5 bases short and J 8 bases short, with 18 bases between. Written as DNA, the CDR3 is TGTGCCAGCAGTAGACTACCAGGACTGTTCGAAAAACTGTTTTTT. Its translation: CASSRLPGLFEKLFF.

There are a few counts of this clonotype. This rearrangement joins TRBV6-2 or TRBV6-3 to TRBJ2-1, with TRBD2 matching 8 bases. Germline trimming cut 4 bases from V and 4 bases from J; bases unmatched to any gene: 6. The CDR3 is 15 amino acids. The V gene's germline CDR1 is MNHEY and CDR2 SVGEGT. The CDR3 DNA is TGTGCCAGCAGTTTGATCGGGGGGGTATACAATGAGCAGTTCTTC. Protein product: CASSLIGGVYNEQFF.

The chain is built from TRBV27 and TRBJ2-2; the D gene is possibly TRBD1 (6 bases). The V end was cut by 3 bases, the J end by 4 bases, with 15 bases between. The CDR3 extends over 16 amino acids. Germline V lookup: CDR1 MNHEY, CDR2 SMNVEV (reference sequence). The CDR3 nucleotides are TGTGCCAGCAGTTTCACCGGGACACCAGCCACCGGGGAGCTGTTTTTT. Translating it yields CASSFTGTPATGELFF.

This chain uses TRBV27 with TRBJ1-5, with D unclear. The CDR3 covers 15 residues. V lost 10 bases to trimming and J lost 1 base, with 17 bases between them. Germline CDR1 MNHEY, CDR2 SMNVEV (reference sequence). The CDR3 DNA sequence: TGTGCCACCCGCCTGGGTTGGCAGAGCAATCAGCCCCAGCATTTT. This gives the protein CATRLGWQSNQPQHF.

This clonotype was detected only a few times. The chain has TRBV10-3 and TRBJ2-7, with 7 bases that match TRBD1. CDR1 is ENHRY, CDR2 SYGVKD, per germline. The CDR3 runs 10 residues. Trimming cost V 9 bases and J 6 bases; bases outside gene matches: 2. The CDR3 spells CAIGTAEQYF. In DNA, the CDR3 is TGTGCCATTGGGACAGCCGAGCAGTACTTC.

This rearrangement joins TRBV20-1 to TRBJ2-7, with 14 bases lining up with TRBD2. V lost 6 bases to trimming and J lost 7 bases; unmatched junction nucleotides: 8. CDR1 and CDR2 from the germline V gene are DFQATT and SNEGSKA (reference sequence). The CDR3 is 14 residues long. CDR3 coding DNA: TGCAGTGCGTCCGGGACTAGCGGGAGTTTTGAGCAGTACTTC. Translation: CSASGTSGSFEQYF.

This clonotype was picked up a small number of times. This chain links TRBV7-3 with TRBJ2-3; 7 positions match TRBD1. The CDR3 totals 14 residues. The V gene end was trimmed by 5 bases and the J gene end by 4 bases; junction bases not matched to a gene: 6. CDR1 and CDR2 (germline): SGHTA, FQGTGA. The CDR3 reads CASSPYRGADTQYF. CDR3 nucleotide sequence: TGTGCCAGCAGCCCATACAGGGGCGCAGATACGCAGTATTTT. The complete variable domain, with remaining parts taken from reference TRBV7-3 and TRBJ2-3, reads GAGVSQTPSNKVTEKGKYVELRCDPISGHTALYWYRQSLGQGPEFLIYFQGTGAADDSGLPNDRFFAVRPEGSVSTLKIQRTERGDSAVYLCASSPYRGADTQYFGPGTRLTVL.

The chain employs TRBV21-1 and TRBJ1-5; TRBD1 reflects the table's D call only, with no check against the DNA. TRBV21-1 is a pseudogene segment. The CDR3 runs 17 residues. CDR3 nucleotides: TGTGCCAGCAGCAAGGAAGTTCGGGGGAATCGCAATCAGCCCCAGCATTTT. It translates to CASSKEVRGNRNQPQHF.

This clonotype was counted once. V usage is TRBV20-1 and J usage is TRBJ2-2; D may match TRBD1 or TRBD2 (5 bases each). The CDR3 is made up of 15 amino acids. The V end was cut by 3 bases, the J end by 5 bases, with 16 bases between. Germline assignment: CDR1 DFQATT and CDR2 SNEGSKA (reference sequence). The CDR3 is CSARAGAQGTGELFF. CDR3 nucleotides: TGCAGTGCTAGGGCCGGGGCGCAGGGTACCGGGGAGCTGTTTTTT.

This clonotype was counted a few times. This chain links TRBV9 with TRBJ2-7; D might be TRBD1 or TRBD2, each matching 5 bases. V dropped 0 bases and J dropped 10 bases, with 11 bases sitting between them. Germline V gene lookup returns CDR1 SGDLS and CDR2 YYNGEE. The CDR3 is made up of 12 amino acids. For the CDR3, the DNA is TGTGCCAGCAGCGTAGGTAACGGGGACCAGTACTTC. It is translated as CASSVGNGDQYF.

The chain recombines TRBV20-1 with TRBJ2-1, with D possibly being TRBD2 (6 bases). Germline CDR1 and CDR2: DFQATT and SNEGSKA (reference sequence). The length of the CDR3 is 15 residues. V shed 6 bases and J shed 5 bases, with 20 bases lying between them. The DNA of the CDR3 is TGCAGTGCATTAAGGCTATCGGGGGTTAACAATGAGCAGTTCTTC. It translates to CSALRLSGVNNEQFF.